This entry is about one T cell receptor beta chain. This record belongs to a study of PD-1 blockade in classical Hodgkin lymphoma. The time point denotes: cycle 4 day 1 (C4D1), after more than five weeks of nivolumab. After autologous stem cell transplantation all patients relapsed, and prior brentuximab vedotin exposure differed between cohorts. Germline V gene lookup returns CDR1 SGHDT and CDR2 YYEEEE. V shed 4 bases, J shed 1 base, and the junction held 5 bases outside the gene matches. The CDR3 covers 15 residues. Method: immunoSEQ multiplex PCR; TCRdb's copy keeps in-frame clones and lacks some. The sample lists 25,000 to 35,000 clones, around 74% occurring once.

This clonotype was sampled from a human donor with classical Hodgkin lymphoma. The chain recombines TRBV5-6 with TRBJ1-5; 7 nucleotides line up with TRBD1. Material: peripheral blood mononuclear cells (PBMCs), obtained before the fourth cycle of nivolumab. The CDR3 DNA sequence: TGTGCCAGCAGCCCTCACAGGGGCAGCAATCAGCCCCAGCATTTT. Its protein product is CASSPHRGSNQPQHF.